This T cell receptor (beta chain) was found in a study of CD8+ T cells in alopecia areata. CDR1 and CDR2 (germline): GTSNPN, SVGIG (reference sequence). The CDR3 loop spans 13 amino acids. V gave up 0 bases and J gave up 6 bases, with 11 bases separating them. Findings and caveats of the study: Whereas mice showed it more clearly, TCR sharing across patients was murkier, possibly because of HLA. For lesional scalp, especially alopecia totalis/universalis, clonality was higher than in normal scalp. Scalp samples also contribute reads from the resident alphabeta T cells found in normal skin.

A note on this clone: As yet, its antigen is unknown.

RNA, once extracted, was reverse transcribed into cDNA for use as the sequencing template. Assay: immunoSEQ multiplex PCR; the TCRdb copy retains only in-frame clones and omits some. Of approximately 98,000 clones in the sample, around 59% were seen once. The chain combines TRBV30 with TRBJ1-2, with D unresolved. Sequencing input: CD8+ T cells sorted from blood. This clonotype was sampled from a human donor in good health. The CDR3 coding sequence is TGTGCCTGGAGTGTAGAACACATGAATGGCTACACCTTC. Translating it yields CAWSVEHMNGYTF.